These T cell receptor beta chains were read from a single sample in a study of control samples from healthy donors and cancer patients. Sequenced by immunoSEQ multiplex PCR; TCRdb stores in-frame clones only, minus some. The sample holds 130,000 to 150,000 clones, approximately 90% seen once. Sequencing was carried out using blood. Receptor source: a woman between 25 and 40 years old in good health. CDR3s include the opening cysteine and the closing phenylalanine or tryptophan. A D gene is named only where the DNA matches it firmly. Size values are once, few and many counts, or a class for expanded clones, and some rows have none.

V gene	D gene	clone size	J gene	CDR3 protein	CDR3 DNA
TRBV28	.	.	TRBJ1-5	CASSLAGVRQPQHF	TGTGCCAGCAGTTTAGCAGGGGTTCGTCAGCCCCAGCATTTT
TRBV5-4	.	.	TRBJ1-3	CASSLPPGNTIYF	TGTGCCAGCAGCTTGCCTCCCGGAAACACCATATATTTT
TRBV19	TRBD1	once	TRBJ1-5	CASSIRRGQGRGNQPQHF	TGTGCCAGTAGTATACGCCGGGGACAGGGGAGGGGCAATCAGCCCCAGCATTTT
TRBV5-1	.	.	TRBJ2-7	CASSLAEGVNEQYF	TGCGCCAGCAGCTTGGCGGAGGGTGTTAACGAGCAGTACTTC
TRBV20-1	TRBD2	.	TRBJ2-7	CSATEGLYSYEQYF	TGCAGTGCTACTGAGGGACTATACTCCTACGAGCAGTACTTC
TRBV11-2	.	.	TRBJ2-7	CASSLEAGTYEQYF	TGTGCCAGCAGCTTAGAAGCAGGGACCTACGAGCAGTACTTC
TRBV5-1	.	.	TRBJ2-7	CASSFAGMGPYEQYF	TGCGCCAGCAGCTTCGCGGGGATGGGCCCCTACGAGCAGTACTTC
TRBV5-1	.	.	TRBJ2-6	CASSPGVAANVLTF	TGCGCCAGCAGTCCGGGGGTTGCGGCCAACGTCCTGACTTTC
TRBV6-1	.	.	TRBJ2-3	CASSEAGTGVGGGGFDTQYF	TGTGCCAGCAGTGAAGCCGGGACCGGGGTCGGGGGAGGCGGGTTCGATACGCAGTATTTT
TRBV30	.	.	TRBJ2-1	CAWSPGVYNEQFF	TGTGCCTGGAGTCCCGGGGTCTACAATGAGCAGTTCTTC
TRBV5-4	.	.	TRBJ1-1	CASSLGGAPEAFF	TGTGCCAGCAGCTTGGGGGGGGCCCCTGAAGCTTTCTTT
TRBV6-2/TRBV6-3	.	.	TRBJ2-7	CASSGTDGRTYEQYF	TGTGCCAGCAGCGGGACTGACGGGCGAACCTACGAGCAGTACTTC
TRBV6-1	.	.	TRBJ2-7	CASSLEASSYEQYF	TGTGCCAGCAGTTTGGAGGCAAGCTCCTACGAGCAGTACTTC
TRBV6-5	.	.	TRBJ1-2	CASSTRDRFPYGYTF	TGTGCCAGCAGTACCCGGGACCGATTCCCCTATGGCTACACCTTC
TRBV3-1/TRBV3-2	.	.	TRBJ1-2	CASSQVQYGYTF	TGTGCCAGCAGCCAAGTTCAGTATGGCTACACCTTC
TRBV28	.	.	TRBJ2-5	CASSLSRGTQETQYF	TGTGCCAGCAGTTTGAGCAGGGGGACTCAAGAGACCCAGTACTTC
TRBV5-1	.	.	TRBJ1-1	CASSPGDANTEAFF	TGCGCCAGCAGCCCGGGGGACGCGAACACTGAAGCTTTCTTT
TRBV5-1	.	.	TRBJ2-1	CASSLDRRVDEQFF	TGCGCCAGCAGCTTGGATCGCCGAGTCGATGAGCAGTTCTTC
TRBV18	TRBD1	.	TRBJ2-1	CASSPPGQGYNEQFF	TGTGCCAGCTCACCACCGGGACAGGGGTACAATGAGCAGTTCTTC
TRBV27	TRBD2	.	TRBJ2-3	CASSRTIAGYTDTQYF	TGTGCCAGCAGTCGAACAATAGCGGGTTACACAGATACGCAGTATTTT
TRBV5-1	.	.	TRBJ1-3	CASSLTGFMSGNTIYF	TGCGCCAGCAGCTTGACAGGATTTATGTCTGGAAACACCATATATTTT
TRBV6-5	TRBD2	.	TRBJ2-5	CASSRTSWETQYF	TGTGCCAGCAGTCGGACTAGCTGGGAGACCCAGTACTTC
TRBV24-1	.	.	TRBJ2-3	CATSDGLRNIDTQYF	TGTGCCACCAGTGACGGACTAAGAAACATAGATACGCAGTATTTT